One T cell receptor beta chain is described in this entry. The antigen remains undetermined. These data originate in a study of blood T cells in healthy people across ages. Study-level findings and limits: Long-lived donors had more naive CD4+ cells and higher diversity than aged donors.

Combining a sample-barcoded 5' primer with a J-beta primer mix, a second PCR ran for 7 to 11 cycles. TCRdb recomputed calls from the 5' RACE reads with MiXCR, one row per CDR3 protein. The table records roughly 800,000 distinct CDR3 sequences, about 62% of them present only once. The sequenced sample consisted of blood. This receptor was identified in a man aged 25-40 years in good health.

The CDR3 DNA sequence: TGTGCCATCAGTGACCCGGGACGAATTAGACTAGGTACCAGCACAGATACGCAGTATTTT. It specifies CAISDPGRIRLGTSTDTQYF. The V call is TRBV10-3, the J call TRBJ2-3, with D possibly TRBD2 on 6 matching bases. This CDR3 spans 20 amino acids. Germline V gene data show CDR1 as ENHRY and CDR2 as SYGVKD. Trimming cost V 3 bases and J 0 bases, with 25 bases left between them.